This T cell receptor (beta chain) was sequenced for a study of blood T cell repertoires in COVID-19. Original analysis: Researchers report that nucleated cell counts were estimated from reference gene primer amplification. Profiling relied on immunoSEQ multiplex PCR, and the TCRdb table lists in-frame clones only, not all of them. That table is the source of V, J and clone size, and D and trimming were worked out from the DNA. The sample contains 90,000 to 140,000 clones, about three quarters of which appear only once. This CDR3 comprises 14 residues. Unmatched junction bases numbered 10, after V lost 10 bases and J lost 3 bases. Germline V gene data show CDR1 as LNHDA and CDR2 as SQIVND (reference sequence). The sample holds one count of this clone.

This TCR came from a woman in her seventies with acute or convalescent COVID-19. J is TRBJ1-2 and V is TRBV19; 8 bases fit TRBD1. The specimen was peripheral blood. CDR3 bases: TGTGCCACCCGACAGGGGCCGATATACTATGGCTACACCTTC. It encodes CATRQGPIYYGYTF.